A selection of T cell receptor beta chains follows, all from one sample in a study of cytomegalovirus exposure and HLA in healthy donors. Sequencing was performed with immunoSEQ multiplex PCR; in TCRdb, only in-frame clones are kept and a portion is missing. In the table there are 150,000 to 200,000 clones, around 77% of which are singletons. The sequenced material came from PBMCs. These receptors came from a woman in her 30s in good health and CMV-seronegative. CDR3s include the opening cysteine and the closing phenylalanine or tryptophan. The D gene is left open where the match is weak. Where a row states a size, it is once, few, many or the class of an expanded clone; other rows omit it.

j_call: TRBJ1-2; v_call: TRBV6-5; clone_size: NA; d_call: NA; cdr3_nt: TGTGCCAGCAGACCGACAGGCTATGGCTACACCTTC; cdr3_aa: CASRPTGYGYTF
j_call: TRBJ2-1; v_call: TRBV10-3; clone_size: few; d_call: NA; cdr3_nt: TGTGCCATCAGTGACGGCGGCGGCGGGTCCTACAATGAGCAGTTCTTC; cdr3_aa: CAISDGGGGSYNEQFF
j_call: TRBJ1-2; v_call: TRBV5-6; clone_size: NA; d_call: NA; cdr3_nt: TGTGCCAGCAGCTTGGCTTACAGCAATATTAACTATGGCTACACCTTC; cdr3_aa: CASSLAYSNINYGYTF
j_call: TRBJ1-4; v_call: TRBV7-9; clone_size: NA; d_call: NA; cdr3_nt: TGTGCCAGCAGCCGCGCCCCCGGGGAAAGTCGGCTGTTTTTT; cdr3_aa: CASSRAPGESRLFF
j_call: TRBJ2-3; v_call: TRBV27; clone_size: NA; d_call: NA; cdr3_nt: TGTGCCAGCAGCCTAGACTTAGGGGGGGCGTATAGCACAGATACGCAGTATTTT; cdr3_aa: CASSLDLGGAYSTDTQYF
j_call: TRBJ1-5; v_call: TRBV5-4; clone_size: few; d_call: NA; cdr3_nt: TGTGCCAGCAGCGTCGACAGGTTCAATCAGCCCCAGCATTTT; cdr3_aa: CASSVDRFNQPQHF
j_call: TRBJ2-1; v_call: TRBV28; clone_size: NA; d_call: TRBD2; cdr3_nt: TGTGCCAGCAGTAACACACTAGCGGGGGGAATGGATGAGCAGTTCTTC; cdr3_aa: CASSNTLAGGMDEQFF
j_call: TRBJ2-1; v_call: TRBV30; clone_size: once; d_call: TRBD1; cdr3_nt: TGTGCCTGGAGTAGGGGCAGGGGGACGGGAGAGCAGTTCTTC; cdr3_aa: CAWSRGRGTGEQFF
j_call: TRBJ1-1; v_call: TRBV4-1; clone_size: few; d_call: NA; cdr3_nt: TGCGCCAGCAGCCAAGAGTCTACAGGGAGGGGAACTGAAGCTTTCTTT; cdr3_aa: CASSQESTGRGTEAFF
j_call: TRBJ2-1; v_call: TRBV10-3; clone_size: NA; d_call: TRBD1; cdr3_nt: TGTGCCATCAGCGCACCGGGACAGGGCTACAATGAGCAGTTCTTC; cdr3_aa: CAISAPGQGYNEQFF
j_call: TRBJ1-6; v_call: TRBV23-1; clone_size: NA; d_call: TRBD1; cdr3_nt: TGCGCCAGCAGTCCTCCTGGGACAGGGGGCCCATTTAACTATAATTCACCCCTCCACTTT; cdr3_aa: CASSPPGTGGPFNYNSPLHF
j_call: TRBJ1-1; v_call: TRBV9; clone_size: NA; d_call: NA; cdr3_nt: TGTGCCAGCAGCGTATCTCACAGCTTGAACACTGAAGCTTTCTTT; cdr3_aa: CASSVSHSLNTEAFF
j_call: TRBJ2-4; v_call: TRBV15; clone_size: few; d_call: NA; cdr3_nt: TGTGCCACCAGCAGAGACCCAGACGGGATAGCCAAAAACATTCAGTACTTC; cdr3_aa: CATSRDPDGIAKNIQYF
j_call: TRBJ1-1; v_call: TRBV7-9; clone_size: NA; d_call: NA; cdr3_nt: TGTGCCAGCAGCTTAGAACAGGGTACTGAAGCTTTCTTT; cdr3_aa: CASSLEQGTEAFF
j_call: TRBJ2-3; v_call: TRBV5-6; clone_size: NA; d_call: NA; cdr3_nt: TGTGCCAGCAGCTTCGGGACTTTTTCGGGCGGGCAGTATTTT; cdr3_aa: CASSFGTFSGGQYF
j_call: TRBJ1-4; v_call: TRBV7-9; clone_size: NA; d_call: TRBD1; cdr3_nt: TGTGCCAGCAGTTCCGGGACAGGGACGCCTAATGAAAAACTGTTTTTT; cdr3_aa: CASSSGTGTPNEKLFF
j_call: TRBJ2-3; v_call: TRBV29-1; clone_size: few; d_call: TRBD2; cdr3_nt: TGCAGCGTCCAAGCGGGGGGCACAGATACGCAGTATTTT; cdr3_aa: CSVQAGGTDTQYF
j_call: TRBJ1-2; v_call: TRBV27; clone_size: NA; d_call: NA; cdr3_nt: TGTGCCAGCAGCTTTACAGGAGGGGGCTACACCTTC; cdr3_aa: CASSFTGGGYTF
j_call: TRBJ1-2; v_call: TRBV19; clone_size: NA; d_call: TRBD1; cdr3_nt: TGTGCCAGTAGTATCCCCGGCGAAGGACAGGCTTGGTTGAACTATGGCTACACCTTC; cdr3_aa: CASSIPGEGQAWLNYGYTF
j_call: TRBJ1-3; v_call: TRBV5-1; clone_size: NA; d_call: NA; cdr3_nt: TGCGCCAGCAGACTGGTCGTAGATGGAAACACCATATATTTT; cdr3_aa: CASRLVVDGNTIYF